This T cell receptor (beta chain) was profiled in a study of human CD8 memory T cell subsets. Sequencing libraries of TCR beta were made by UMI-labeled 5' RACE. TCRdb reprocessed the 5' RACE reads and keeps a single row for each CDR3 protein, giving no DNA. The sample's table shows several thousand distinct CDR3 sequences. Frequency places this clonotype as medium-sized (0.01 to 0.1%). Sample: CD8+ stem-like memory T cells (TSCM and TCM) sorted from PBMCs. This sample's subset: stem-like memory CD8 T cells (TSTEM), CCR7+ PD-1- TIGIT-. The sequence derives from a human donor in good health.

CDR3 sequence reads: CASSLTTAQETQYF. This chain links TRBV7-8 with TRBJ2-5; TCRdb indicates TRBD1, and absent DNA this call remains unverified. The CDR3 is 14 residues long. Germline V CDR1 and CDR2: SGHVS, FQNEAQ.